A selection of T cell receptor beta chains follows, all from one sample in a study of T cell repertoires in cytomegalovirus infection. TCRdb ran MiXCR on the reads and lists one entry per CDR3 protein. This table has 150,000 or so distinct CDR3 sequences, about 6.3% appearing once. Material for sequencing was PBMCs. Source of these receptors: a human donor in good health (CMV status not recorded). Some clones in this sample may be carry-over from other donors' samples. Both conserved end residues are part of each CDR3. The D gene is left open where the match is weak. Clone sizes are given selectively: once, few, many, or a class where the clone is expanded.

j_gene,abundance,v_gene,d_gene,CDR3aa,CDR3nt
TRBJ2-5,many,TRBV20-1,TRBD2,CSAPLTPGTNLVETQYF,TGCAGTGCTCCCTTAACTCCCGGGACTAACTTGGTAGAGACCCAGTACTTC
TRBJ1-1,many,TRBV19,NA,CASSIPAGVEAFF,TGTGCCAGTAGTATCCCCGCAGGTGTAGAAGCTTTCTTT
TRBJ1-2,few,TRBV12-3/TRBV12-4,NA,CASSLNSGRDYGYTF,TGTGCCAGCAGTTTAAACAGCGGACGGGACTATGGCTACACCTTC
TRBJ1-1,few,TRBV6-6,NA,CASRDGGTEAFF,TGTGCCAGCAGGGACGGGGGAACTGAAGCTTTCTTT
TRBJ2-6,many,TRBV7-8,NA,CASTRGRTVGANVLTF,TGTGCCAGCACCCGGGGAAGGACAGTTGGGGCCAACGTCCTGACTTTC
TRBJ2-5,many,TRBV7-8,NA,CASSLSRDNKETQYF,TGTGCCAGCAGCTTAAGCCGGGACAATAAAGAGACCCAGTACTTC
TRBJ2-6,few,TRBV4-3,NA,CASSHERANVLTF,TGCGCCAGCAGCCATGAGAGGGCCAACGTCCTGACTTTC
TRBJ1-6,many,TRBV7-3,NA,CASSLASPGQGSPLHF,TGTGCCAGCAGCTTAGCATCGCCCGGACAAGGTTCACCCCTCCACTTT
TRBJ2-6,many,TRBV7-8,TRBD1,CASSLLQGDARANVLTF,TGTGCCAGCAGCTTACTACAGGGGGACGCTCGGGCCAACGTCCTGACTTTC
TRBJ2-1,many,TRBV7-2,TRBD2,CASSLSTSGGASGEQFF,TGTGCCAGCAGCCTATCGACTAGCGGGGGGGCGTCGGGTGAGCAGTTCTTC
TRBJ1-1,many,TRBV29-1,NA,CSVDGWGPSLNTEAFF,TGCAGCGTTGATGGGTGGGGCCCGTCCCTGAACACTGAAGCTTTCTTT
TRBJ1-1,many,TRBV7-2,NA,CASSLEGRTEAFF,TGTGCCAGCAGCTTAGAGGGCCGGACTGAAGCTTTCTTT
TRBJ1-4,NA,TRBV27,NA,CASRPWGAEKLFF,TGTGCCAGTCGTCCTTGGGGGGCTGAAAAACTGTTTTTT
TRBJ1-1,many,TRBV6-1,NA,CASNQGNTEAFF,TGTGCCAGCAACCAGGGAAATACTGAAGCTTTCTTT
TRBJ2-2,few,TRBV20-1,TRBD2,CSARIGTSRNTGELFF,TGCAGTGCTAGGATCGGGACTAGCAGGAACACCGGGGAGCTGTTTTTT
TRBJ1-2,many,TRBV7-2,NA,CASSLQVRTQPNYGYTF,TGTGCCAGCAGCTTACAGGTCCGGACACAACCTAACTATGGCTACACCTTC
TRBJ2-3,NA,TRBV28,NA,CASSFRGDTQYF,TGTGCCAGCAGTTTCCGGGGAGATACGCAGTATTTT
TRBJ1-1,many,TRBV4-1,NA,CASSQERAVWHTEAFF,TGCGCCAGCAGCCAAGAGAGGGCGGTTTGGCACACTGAAGCTTTCTTT
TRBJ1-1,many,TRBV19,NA,CASSTHQGPIDTEAFF,TGTGCCAGTAGTACCCATCAGGGGCCCATCGACACTGAAGCTTTCTTT
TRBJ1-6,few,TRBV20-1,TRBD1,CSATGQANSPLHF,TGCAGTGCTACCGGACAGGCAAATTCACCCCTCCACTTT
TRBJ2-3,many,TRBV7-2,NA,CASSLAGFADTQYF,TGTGCCAGCAGTCTCGCGGGGTTTGCCGATACGCAGTATTTT
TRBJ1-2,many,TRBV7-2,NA,CASSSTGGLYGYTF,TGTGCCAGCAGCTCAACGGGGGGACTCTATGGCTACACCTTC
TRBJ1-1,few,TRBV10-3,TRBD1,CAISVQDRGNTEAFF,TGTGCCATCAGTGTCCAGGACAGGGGGAACACTGAAGCTTTCTTT
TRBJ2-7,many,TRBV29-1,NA,CSVAGTGSSYEQYF,TGCAGCGTCGCCGGGACGGGAAGCTCCTACGAGCAGTACTTC
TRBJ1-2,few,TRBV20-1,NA,CSASVGSGYTF,TGCAGTGCTAGTGTGGGTTCTGGCTACACCTTC
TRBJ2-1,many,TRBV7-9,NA,CASSFQRWEQFF,TGTGCCAGCAGCTTCCAGCGTTGGGAGCAGTTCTTC
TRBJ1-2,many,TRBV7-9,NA,CASSLLNSVYGYTF,TGTGCCAGCAGCTTACTTAACAGCGTCTATGGCTACACCTTC
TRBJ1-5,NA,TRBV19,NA,CASSMSGGGGNQPQHF,TGTGCCAGTAGTATGAGTGGTGGGGGTGGCAATCAGCCCCAGCATTTT
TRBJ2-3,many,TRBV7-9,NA,CASSQGGSTDTQYF,TGTGCCAGCAGCCAAGGGGGTAGCACAGATACGCAGTATTTT
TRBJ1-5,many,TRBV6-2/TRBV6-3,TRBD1,CASSLDRGLGGNQPQHF,TGTGCCAGCAGTCTTGACAGGGGGCTAGGCGGCAATCAGCCCCAGCATTTT
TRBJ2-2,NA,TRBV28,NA,CASSLWGQARTGELFF,TGTGCCAGCAGTTTATGGGGGCAGGCCAGGACCGGGGAGCTGTTTTTT
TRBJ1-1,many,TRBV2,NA,CASSVNGARHTEAFF,TGTGCCAGCAGTGTGAACGGGGCCAGGCACACTGAAGCTTTCTTT
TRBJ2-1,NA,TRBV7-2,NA,CASSLLWRGDEQFF,TGTGCCAGCAGCTTATTATGGCGGGGCGATGAGCAGTTCTTC
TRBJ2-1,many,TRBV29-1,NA,CSVAPILSSYNEQFF,TGCAGCGTTGCTCCTATATTAAGCTCCTACAATGAGCAGTTCTTC
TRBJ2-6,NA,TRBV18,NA,CASSPGGSGANVLTF,TGTGCCAGCTCCCCGGGCGGATCTGGGGCCAACGTCCTGACTTTC
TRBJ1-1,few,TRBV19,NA,CASSKSRNTEAFF,TGTGCCAGTAGTAAATCAAGGAACACTGAAGCTTTCTTT
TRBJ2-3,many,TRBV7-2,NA,CASSFRRGSTDTQYF,TGTGCCAGCAGCTTTAGGAGGGGAAGCACAGATACGCAGTATTTT
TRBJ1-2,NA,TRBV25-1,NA,CASSELGDNGYTF,TGTGCCAGCAGTGAATTGGGGGATAATGGCTACACCTTC
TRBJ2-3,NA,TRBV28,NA,CASIPGMEDTQYF,TGTGCCAGCATCCCGGGGATGGAAGATACGCAGTATTTT
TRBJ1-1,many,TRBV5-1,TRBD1,CASSPWTGNTEAFF,TGCGCCAGCAGCCCATGGACAGGGAACACTGAAGCTTTCTTT
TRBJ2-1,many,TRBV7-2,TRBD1,CASSSDRVSYNEQFF,TGTGCCAGCAGCTCTGACAGGGTCTCCTACAATGAGCAGTTCTTC
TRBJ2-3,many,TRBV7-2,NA,CASSPRGDTQYF,TGTGCCAGCAGCCCCCGGGGGGATACGCAGTATTTT
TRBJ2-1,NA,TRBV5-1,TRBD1,CASSLGTGGSYNEQFF,TGCGCCAGCAGCTTGGGGACAGGGGGCTCCTACAATGAGCAGTTCTTC
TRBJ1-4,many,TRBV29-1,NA,CSVKGVQDGEGRLFF,TGCAGCGTAAAAGGGGTACAGGACGGAGAGGGTAGACTGTTTTTT
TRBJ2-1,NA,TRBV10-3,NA,CAISGGLGGGQLNEQFF,TGTGCCATCAGTGGCGGTCTGGGGGGGGGGCAGCTCAATGAGCAGTTCTTC
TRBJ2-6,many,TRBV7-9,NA,CASSFGRSGANVLTF,TGTGCCAGCAGCTTTGGCAGATCTGGGGCCAACGTCCTGACTTTC
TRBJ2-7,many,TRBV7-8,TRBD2,CASSVAGGYEQYF,TGTGCCAGCAGCGTAGCGGGGGGTTACGAGCAGTACTTC
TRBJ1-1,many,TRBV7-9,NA,CASSLLGVGTEAFF,TGTGCCAGCAGCTTATTAGGGGTGGGCACTGAAGCTTTCTTT
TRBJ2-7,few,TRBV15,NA,CATSREWGLLSYEQYF,TGTGCCACCAGCAGAGAATGGGGCCTCCTTTCCTACGAGCAGTACTTC
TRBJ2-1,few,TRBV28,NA,CASSQDGRSYNEQFF,TGTGCCAGCAGCCAGGACGGACGCTCCTACAATGAGCAGTTCTTC
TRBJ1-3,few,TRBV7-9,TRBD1,CASSLRGPSGNTIYF,TGTGCCAGCAGCTTAAGGGGGCCCTCTGGAAACACCATATATTTT
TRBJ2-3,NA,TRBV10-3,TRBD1,CALGQGQGTDTQYF,TGTGCCTTAGGTCAGGGACAGGGGACAGATACGCAGTATTTT
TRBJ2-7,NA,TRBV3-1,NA,CASSQNPESSYEQYF,TGTGCCAGCAGCCAAAACCCAGAATCGTCCTACGAGCAGTACTTC